This record looks at one T cell receptor (beta chain) sequence and its context. Its antigen is unknown. Per the germline V gene, CDR1 is SNHLY and CDR2 is FYNNEI. The CDR3 is 16 amino acids. V lost 3 bases to trimming and J lost 6 bases, with 18 bases between them. These data come from a study of cytomegalovirus exposure and HLA in healthy donors. Study background: Unique TCRs numbering roughly 85 million, obtained from HLA-typed donors, made up an early data release. Findings and caveats of the study: Association of a missense DCLRE1C variant with TCR beta V- and J-gene trimming was reported in a later analysis. Sequencing had likely introduced a cluster of highly shared sequence variants as an artifact.

Researchers ran the PCR with 60 Vbeta and 13 Jbeta primers. Only in-frame clones appear in the TCRdb table, and some are missing; sequencing was by immunoSEQ multiplex PCR. The sample shows roughly 130,000 clones, roughly 73% of them seen only once. This TCR derives from a woman between 40 and 50 years old in good health and CMV-seronegative. The sequencing sample was made of PBMCs. This chain connects TRBV2 to TRBJ2-4; D gene ambiguous. The CDR3 region has the DNA TGTGCCAGCAGTGACGCCCCTGTGGGCATTTTAAACATTCAGTACTTC. Translating it yields CASSDAPVGILNIQYF.